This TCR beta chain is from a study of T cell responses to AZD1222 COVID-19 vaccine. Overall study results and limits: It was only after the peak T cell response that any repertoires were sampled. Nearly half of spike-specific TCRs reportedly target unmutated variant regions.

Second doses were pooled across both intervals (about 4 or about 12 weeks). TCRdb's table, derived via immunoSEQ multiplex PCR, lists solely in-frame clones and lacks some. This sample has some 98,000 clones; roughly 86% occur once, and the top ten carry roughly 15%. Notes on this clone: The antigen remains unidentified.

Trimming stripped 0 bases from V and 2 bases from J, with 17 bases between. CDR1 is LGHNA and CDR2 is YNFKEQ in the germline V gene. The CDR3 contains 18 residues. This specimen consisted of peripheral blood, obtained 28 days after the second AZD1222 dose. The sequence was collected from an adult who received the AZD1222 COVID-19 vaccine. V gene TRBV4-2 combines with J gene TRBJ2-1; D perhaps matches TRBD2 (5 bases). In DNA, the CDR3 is TGTGCCAGCAGCCAAGAGGTCCCCCAGCGGTCAACCTACAATGAGCAGTTCTTC. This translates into CASSQEVPQRSTYNEQFF.